The 23 T cell receptor beta chains in this list originate from one sample, sequenced in a study of shared clonotypes between healthy human individuals. The method was immunoSEQ multiplex PCR; TCRdb's version includes in-frame clones alone and lacks a portion of them. The repertoire consists of some 1 million clones, with approximately 72% occurring once and the leading ten covering 1.4% to 1.5%. The sequencing sample was made of memory CD4+ T cells sorted from blood. Subset here: CD45RA-negative fraction. The receptors stem from a man younger than 30 in good health.

This clone occurred many times. The chain couples TRBV10-3 to TRBJ1-4; D gene unclear. The CDR3 extends over 13 amino acids. Trimming pared 10 bases from V and 3 bases from J, leaving 12 bases between. From germline, CDR1 is ENHRY and CDR2 SYGVKD. The CDR3 DNA follows: TGTGCCACCGCAAAGGAGGCTAATGAAAAACTGTTTTTT. As protein: CATAKEANEKLFF.

The J gene is TRBJ1-5, the V gene TRBV4-2; perhaps TRBD1 as D (6 bases). V lost 4 bases to trimming and J lost 0 bases, with 13 bases between them. The germline V gene has CDR1 LGHNA and CDR2 YNFKEQ. The CDR3 has 16 residues. The CDR3: CASSPEDRNSNQPQHF. As DNA, the CDR3 is TGTGCCAGCAGCCCAGAGGACAGAAATAGCAATCAGCCCCAGCATTTT.

Notes on this clone: Other DNA sequences in this sample translate to the same CDR3. The chain carries TRBV7-2 and TRBJ2-7; 7 bases align to TRBD2. The CDR3 length is 15 residues. The germline CDR1 and CDR2 sequences are SGHTA and FQGNSA. Trimming took 1 base from V and 0 from J; bases not matched to a gene: 3. The CDR3 nucleotides read TGTGCCAGCAGCTTAGACAGCGGGAACTCCTACGAGCAGTACTTC. Amino acid sequence: CASSLDSGNSYEQYF. Full variable domain (missing parts from reference TRBV7-2 and TRBJ2-7): GAGVSQSPSNKVTEKGKDVELRCDPISGHTALYWYRQSLGQGLEFLIYFQGNSAPDKSGLPSDRFSAERTGGSVSTLTIQRTQQEDSAVYLCASSLDSGNSYEQYFGPGTRLTVT.

The chain links TRBV18 to TRBJ2-7; D ambiguous. The V end lost 6 bases, the J end lost 6 bases, and 12 bases lay between the germline ends. This CDR3 has 12 amino acids. Germline V gene sequence: CDR1 KGHSH, CDR2 LQKENI. CDR3 bases: TGTGCCAGCTCTCCCGGGTTGAGCGAGCAGTACTTC. Protein product: CASSPGLSEQYF.

The gene calls are TRBV6-5 and TRBJ2-2, with D uncertain. V was trimmed by 8 bases and J by 1 base, leaving 11 bases between them. The CDR3 covers 14 residues. CDR1 MNHEY and CDR2 SVGAGI come from the germline V gene. CDR3 bases: TGTGCCAGCGGGCCCTCTGGGAACACCGGGGAGCTGTTTTTT. This translates into CASGPSGNTGELFF.

This chain uses TRBV5-4 with TRBJ2-7, with D perhaps assigned TRBD1 or TRBD2 (5 bases each). CDR1 is SGHNT, CDR2 YYREEE, per germline (reference sequence). The CDR3 extends over 13 amino acids. Deletions cut 5 bases from V and 0 bases from J, with 9 bases between. The CDR3 is CASRRDHSYEQYF. DNA of the CDR3: TGTGCCAGCAGACGGGACCACTCCTACGAGCAGTACTTC.

This clone was picked up many times. This chain links TRBV18 with TRBJ1-1; D gene uncertain. Trimming removed 2 bases from V and 2 bases from J, with 15 bases in between. This CDR3 region has 16 residues. Germline CDR1 KGHSH, CDR2 LQKENI. The CDR3 sequence is CASSPKQTLYNTEAFF. The CDR3 DNA reads as TGTGCCAGCTCACCAAAGCAGACCCTTTATAACACTGAAGCTTTCTTT.

The V call is TRBV7-9, the J call TRBJ1-2; a possible D gene is TRBD1 (6 bases). Per germline, CDR1 SEHNR and CDR2 FQNEAQ (reference sequence). This CDR3 has 13 amino acids. V lost 2 bases to trimming and J lost 6 bases, with 10 bases between them. Written as DNA, the CDR3 is TGTGCCAGCAGCTTACAGGGGTATGATGGCTACACCTTC. Encoded protein: CASSLQGYDGYTF. Complete variable domain (other parts from reference TRBV7-9 and TRBJ1-2): DTGVSQNPRHKITKRGQNVTFRCDPISEHNRLYWYRQTLGQGPEFLTYFQNEAQLEKSRLLSDRFSAERPKGSFSTLEIQRTEQGDSAMYLCASSLQGYDGYTFGSGTRLTVV.

This clone was counted a few times. V is TRBV27 and J is TRBJ1-1; D gene ambiguous. Germline V gives CDR1 MNHEY, CDR2 SMNVEV (reference sequence). CDR3 length equals 11 residues. The V and J ends lost 7 bases and 5 bases respectively, with 8 bases between them. CDR3 sequence reads: CASKIGTEAFF. DNA of the CDR3: TGTGCCAGCAAGATAGGAACTGAAGCTTTCTTT.

CDR3 nucleotide sequence: TGTGCCTGGAGTCGGGACACTGGGGTCGGAAACACCATATATTTT. Its translation: CAWSRDTGVGNTIYF. The chain joins TRBV30 to TRBJ1-3; tentatively, D is TRBD1 (6 bases). Trimming pared 2 bases from V and 4 bases from J, leaving 15 bases between. CDR3 size: 15 residues. Germline assignment: CDR1 GTSNPN and CDR2 SVGIG (reference sequence).

About this clone: Since a far larger clone is one base different, this is likely a read error. The sample has other DNA sequences that encode this CDR3 too. This chain links TRBV11-2 with TRBJ1-1; TRBD1 might be the D (5 bases). This CDR3 has 13 amino acids. The germline CDR1 and CDR2 sequences are SGHAT and FQNNGV. Trimming took 4 bases from V and 1 from J, leaving 7 bases between them. The CDR3 loop reads CASSSQGNTEAFF. The DNA for the CDR3 is TGTGCCAGCAGCTCCCAGGGGAACACTGAAGCTTTCTTT. The entire variable domain, with the rest obtained from reference TRBV11-2 and TRBJ1-1, is as follows: EAGVAQSPRYKIIEKRQSVAFWCNPISGHATLYWYQQILGQGPKLLIQFQNNGVVDDSQLPKDRFSAERLKGVDSTLKIQPAKLEDSAVYLCASSSQGNTEAFFGQGTRLTVV.

This clone was seen a few times. CDR3 sequence reads: CASDRVVDEQFF. The CDR3 DNA sequence: TGTGCCAGCGATAGAGTTGTGGATGAGCAGTTCTTC. This sequence joins TRBV7-2 and TRBJ2-1; D is ambiguous. The V and J ends lost 8 bases and 8 bases respectively, with 13 bases between them. Germline-derived CDR1 and CDR2 are SGHTA and FQGNSA. The CDR3 spans 12 residues.

This clone has a handful of counts. J is TRBJ2-5 and V is TRBV30; D is undetermined. V was pared by 5 bases and J by 5 bases, with 9 bases between. The CDR3 consists of 11 residues. Germline CDR1 GTSNPN, CDR2 SVGIG (reference sequence). The CDR3, as DNA: TGTGCCTGGGCGGTAGGGGAGACCCAGTACTTC. This translates into CAWAVGETQYF.

The J gene is TRBJ1-6, the V gene TRBV5-1; TRBD1 might be the D (5 bases). CDR3 size: 17 residues. Trimming stripped 0 bases from V and 9 bases from J, with 19 bases between. Germline CDR1 reads SGHRS; CDR2 reads YFSETQ. The CDR3 protein is CASSLEGLSSGSSPLHF. CDR3 bases: TGCGCCAGCAGCTTGGAGGGACTCTCATCCGGCAGTTCACCCCTCCACTTT. Looking up the rest from reference TRBV5-1 and TRBJ1-6 gives the full variable domain: KAGVTQTPRYLIKTRGQQVTLSCSPISGHRSVSWYQQTPGQGLQFLFEYFSETQRNKGNFPGRFSGRQFSNSRSEMNVSTLELGDSALYLCASSLEGLSSGSSPLHFGNGTRLTVT.

The rearrangement joins TRBV5-8 to TRBJ1-6, with a tentative D call TRBD1 (6 bases). Germline assignment: CDR1 SGHTS and CDR2 YDEGEE. The CDR3 has 13 residues. Trimming left V 9 bases short and J 13 bases short, with 20 bases between. CDR3 protein: CATLRAKGGPLHF. The CDR3 region has the DNA TGTGCCACCCTAAGGGCGAAGGGGGGTCCCCTCCACTTT.

This clone was counted between two and nine times. This chain connects TRBV14 to TRBJ2-5; 8 nucleotides align to TRBD1. The CDR3 runs to 15 residues. Germline loops: CDR1 SGHDN, CDR2 FVKESK. V trimming: 0 bases; J trimming: 5 bases; junction bases outside the gene matches: 5. In DNA form, the CDR3 reads TGTGCCAGCAGCCAAGAACCAGGGGGCCGGGAGACCCAGTACTTC. Translation gives CASSQEPGGRETQYF.

The chain carries TRBV19 and TRBJ2-2; D may be TRBD1 or TRBD2 (6 bases each). CDR3 size: 13 residues. CDR1 is LNHDA, CDR2 SQIVND, per germline (reference sequence). The V end lost 10 bases, the J end lost 3 bases, and 12 bases lay between the germline ends. CDR3 nucleotides: TGTGCCACCTACGGGGGCTACACCGGGGAGCTGTTTTTT. Encoded protein: CATYGGYTGELFF.

The chain combines TRBV10-2 with TRBJ2-5, with TRBD1 matching over 11 bases. Germline V lookup: CDR1 WSHSY, CDR2 SAAADI. The trim removed 2 bases at V and 2 bases at J, leaving 7 bases unmatched. The CDR3 has 17 residues. The CDR3, as DNA: TGCGCCAGCAGTGAGGAGGTGGACAGGGGGCGGCAAGAGACCCAGTACTTC. It specifies CASSEEVDRGRQETQYF.

This chain links TRBV6-1 with TRBJ2-1, with 10 bases lining up with TRBD2. With 6 bases clipped from V and 5 bases from J, the junction kept 7 bases outside the gene matches. Germline V gene lookup returns CDR1 MNHNS and CDR2 SASEGT. The length of the CDR3 is 15 residues. The DNA of the CDR3 is TGTGCCAGCAGATTAACTAGCGGGACCAACAATGAGCAGTTCTTC. This translates into CASRLTSGTNNEQFF.

This clone was picked up a small number of times. CDR3: CASSFRQVGAADTQYF. The CDR3 region has the DNA TGCGCCAGCAGTTTCCGGCAGGTGGGTGCGGCAGATACGCAGTATTTT. This sequence joins TRBV5-1 and TRBJ2-3; D uncertain. The CDR3 sequence is 16 residues long. Looked up from germline, CDR1 is SGHRS and CDR2 is YFSETQ. V gave up 5 bases and J gave up 4 bases, with 20 bases separating them. Full variable domain (outside the CDR3, taken from reference TRBV5-1 and TRBJ2-3): KAGVTQTPRYLIKTRGQQVTLSCSPISGHRSVSWYQQTPGQGLQFLFEYFSETQRNKGNFPGRFSGRQFSNSRSEMNVSTLELGDSALYLCASSFRQVGAADTQYFGPGTRLTVL.

The count of this clone is one. The chain joins TRBV6-5 to TRBJ2-3; D may be TRBD1 or TRBD2 (5 bases each). V lost 3 bases and J lost 8, with 9 bases in between. The CDR3 is made up of 12 amino acids. Germline loops: CDR1 MNHEY, CDR2 SVGAGI. CDR3 loop: CASSYLGGTQYF. CDR3 DNA sequence: TGTGCCAGCAGTTATCTTGGGGGTACGCAGTATTTT.

In its sample, this clone was seen a few times. The CDR3 nucleotides read TGTGCCAGCAGCTTGGCGTTGGGCACTGAAGCTTTCTTT. Amino acid sequence: CASSLALGTEAFF. The genes are TRBV5-4 and TRBJ1-1; no clear D gene. Trimming removed 0 bases from V and 4 bases from J, with 7 bases in between. The germline gives CDR1 SGHNT, CDR2 YYREEE (reference sequence). This CDR3 comprises 13 residues.

This clone was seen a handful of times. This rearrangement joins TRBV7-9 to TRBJ1-4; D ambiguous. Germline CDR1 is SEHNR and CDR2 is FQNEAQ (reference sequence). The CDR3 runs to 13 residues. The V end was cut by 4 bases, the J end by 6 bases, with 9 bases between. The CDR3 DNA sequence: TGTGCCAGCAGCTGGAGGCGAGATGAAAAACTGTTTTTT. As protein: CASSWRRDEKLFF.